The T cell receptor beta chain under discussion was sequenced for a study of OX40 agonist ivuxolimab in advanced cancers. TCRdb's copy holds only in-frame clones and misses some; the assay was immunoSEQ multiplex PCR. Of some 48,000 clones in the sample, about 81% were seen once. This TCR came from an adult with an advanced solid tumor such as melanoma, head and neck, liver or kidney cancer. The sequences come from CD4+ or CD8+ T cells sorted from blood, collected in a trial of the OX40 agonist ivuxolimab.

The CDR3 nucleotides read TGTGCCAGCAGTTTAGATTTTAGTTGGCCACGGGGCGGGGAGCTGTTTTTT. Encoded protein: CASSLDFSWPRGGELFF. This chain joins TRBV27 and TRBJ2-2, with D possibly matching TRBD2 (5 bases). The CDR3 has 17 residues. CDR1 and CDR2 from the germline V gene are MNHEY and SMNVEV (reference sequence). Trimming removed 2 bases at V and 7 bases at J, with 20 bases between.